The TCR beta chain under discussion was sequenced for a study of shared clonotypes between healthy human individuals. Overall study context: The study enrolled two women and a few men aged 18 to 49.

Deep-level assay runs were performed. Produced via immunoSEQ multiplex PCR; TCRdb's table is partial and in-frame only. The table shows some 900,000 clones, with about 80% occurring only once. CDR1 is SNHLY, CDR2 FYNNEI, per germline. The CDR3 contains 13 residues. V lost 6 bases and J lost 1, with 6 bases in between. On this clone itself: Other DNA sequences within the sample encode an identical CDR3.

This sequence originates from a man aged 18 to 29 in good health. Sequenced: memory CD4+ T cells sorted from blood. Subset specified: CD45RA-negative fraction. The V call is TRBV2, the J call TRBJ2-2; TRBD1 is a possible D gene (5 bases). This CDR3 is CASRGENTGELFF. In DNA form, the CDR3 reads TGTGCCAGCAGAGGGGAGAACACCGGGGAGCTGTTTTTT. The complete variable domain, with remaining parts taken from reference TRBV2 and TRBJ2-2, reads EPEVTQTPSHQVTQMGQEVILRCVPISNHLYFYWYRQILGQKVEFLVSFYNNEISEKSEIFDDQFSVERPDGSNFTLKIRSTKLEDSAMYFCASRGENTGELFFGEGSRLTVL.